A selection of T cell receptor beta chains follows, all from one sample in a study of OX40 agonist ivuxolimab in advanced cancers. Sequenced by immunoSEQ multiplex PCR; TCRdb stores in-frame clones only, minus some. The sample lists approximately 86,000 clones, more than 75% occurring once. Sequenced here: CD4+ or CD8+ T cells sorted from blood, sampled in a trial of the OX40 agonist ivuxolimab. These receptors came from an adult with an advanced solid tumor such as melanoma, head and neck, liver or kidney cancer. Each CDR3 is given with its conserved first and last residue. The order of the fields is clone size, V gene, D gene, J gene, CDR3 protein, CDR3 DNA. The D gene is left open where the match is weak. Expanded clones are given a class, and other clones once, few, many or no size at all.

>-|TRBV5-1|-|TRBJ2-7
CASSSGLGRGAIYEQYF
TGCGCCAGCAGTTCTGGCCTCGGACGGGGGGCCATCTACGAGCAGTACTTC
>few|TRBV7-2|-|TRBJ1-1
CASSSDFGHTEAFF
TGTGCCAGCAGCTCGGACTTTGGGCACACTGAAGCTTTCTTT
>once|TRBV9|-|TRBJ2-7
CASSVGVEQYF
TGTGCCAGCAGCGTAGGAGTCGAGCAGTACTTC
>-|TRBV5-1|-|TRBJ2-1
CASSLFEGSYNEQFF
TGCGCCAGCAGCTTGTTTGAGGGCTCCTACAATGAGCAGTTCTTC
>-|TRBV28|TRBD2|TRBJ2-3
CASSPPGLAGVDTQYF
TGTGCCAGCAGTCCCCCGGGACTAGCGGGGGTAGATACGCAGTATTTT
>few|TRBV19|-|TRBJ1-1
CASSTRKGGTRNTEAFF
TGTGCCAGTAGTACCCGTAAAGGGGGGACGAGGAACACTGAAGCTTTCTTT
>-|TRBV28|-|TRBJ1-3
CASSLYGNTIYF
TGTGCCAGCAGTTTATATGGAAACACCATATATTTT
>-|TRBV30|-|TRBJ2-7
CAWGLPYEQYF
TGTGCCTGGGGACTTCCCTACGAGCAGTACTTC
>-|TRBV7-9|-|TRBJ1-2
CASSIAGTHGYTF
TGTGCCAGCAGCATCGCCGGGACACACGGCTACACCTTC
>-|TRBV7-6|TRBD2|TRBJ2-5
CASSPNGGVGETQYF
TGTGCCAGCAGCCCGAACGGGGGGGTAGGCGAGACCCAGTACTTC
>-|TRBV5-1|-|TRBJ2-3
CASSASDTQYF
TGCGCCAGCAGCGCTTCAGATACGCAGTATTTT
>-|TRBV7-9|-|TRBJ1-2
CASSLQGNNYGYTF
TGTGCCAGCAGCTTACAGGGGAACAACTATGGCTACACCTTC
>few|TRBV28|-|TRBJ1-5
CASSFQVNQPQHF
TGTGCCAGCAGTTTCCAGGTCAATCAGCCCCAGCATTTT
>-|TRBV14|TRBD1|TRBJ2-5
CASSHVRGSRETQYF
TGTGCCAGCAGCCATGTCAGGGGGTCTAGGGAGACCCAGTACTTC
>few|TRBV5-1|TRBD2|TRBJ2-1
CASSVDMGLAGGNEQFF
TGCGCCAGCAGCGTCGATATGGGACTAGCGGGAGGTAATGAGCAGTTCTTC
>-|TRBV11-2|-|TRBJ1-3
CASSRDRSGNTIYF
TGTGCCAGCAGTCGCGACAGGTCTGGAAACACCATATATTTT
>-|TRBV18|TRBD1|TRBJ2-7
CASSPPRGPQYF
TGTGCCAGCTCACCACCGAGGGGGCCTCAGTACTTC
>-|TRBV18|-|TRBJ2-1
CASSPGPSNEQFF
TGTGCCAGCTCACCAGGTCCGAGCAATGAGCAGTTCTTC
>-|TRBV5-1|TRBD1|TRBJ2-7
CASSFDRGDYEQYF
TGCGCCAGCAGCTTTGACAGGGGCGACTACGAGCAGTACTTC
>-|TRBV29-1|TRBD1|TRBJ1-2
CSVGQGIDGYTF
TGCAGCGTAGGACAGGGGATCGATGGCTACACCTTC
>-|TRBV2|-|TRBJ2-1
CASSTRQSVF
TGTGCCAGCAGTACGAGACAAAGTGTCTTC
>-|TRBV6-6|-|TRBJ1-2
CASSYRGGGYTF
TGTGCCAGCAGTTACAGGGGAGGCGGCTACACCTTC
>-|TRBV27|TRBD1|TRBJ2-7
CADTGSRDRGQNEQYF
TGTGCCGATACAGGGAGTAGGGACAGGGGGCAAAACGAGCAGTACTTC
>-|TRBV19|TRBD2|TRBJ2-7
CASSPSTSGSYEQYF
TGTGCCAGTAGTCCATCGACTAGCGGATCCTACGAGCAGTACTTC
>once|TRBV5-5|-|TRBJ1-2
CASSLGLAGVNYGYTF
TGTGCCAGCAGCTTGGGCCTGGCAGGGGTTAACTATGGCTACACCTTC
>-|TRBV7-9|-|TRBJ2-3
CASSLDRSTDTQYF
TGTGCCAGCAGCTTAGACCGTAGCACAGATACGCAGTATTTT
>-|TRBV28|-|TRBJ1-5
CASMAGSSNQPQHF
TGTGCCAGCATGGCAGGATCTAGCAATCAGCCCCAGCATTTT
>-|TRBV4-1|TRBD2|TRBJ2-3
CASSRAGPSRSDTQYF
TGCGCCAGCAGCCGAGCGGGACCCTCACGTTCAGATACGCAGTATTTT
>once|TRBV27|-|TRBJ1-2
CASSPRGIYGYTF
TGTGCCAGCAGTCCAAGGGGTATCTATGGCTACACCTTC
>-|TRBV9|TRBD2|TRBJ2-2
CASSVRASGILANTGELFF
TGTGCCAGCAGCGTAAGGGCTAGCGGGATCCTTGCGAACACCGGGGAGCTGTTTTTT
>-|TRBV18|TRBD1|TRBJ1-2
CASSPGQGARGYTF
TGTGCCAGCTCACCAGGACAGGGGGCAAGGGGCTACACCTTC
>-|TRBV6-6|-|TRBJ2-3
CASNRADTQYF
TGTGCCAGCAACCGCGCTGATACGCAGTATTTT
>-|TRBV6-6|-|TRBJ2-7
CASSPAAVEQYF
TGTGCCAGCAGTCCCGCGGCAGTCGAGCAGTACTTC
>-|TRBV5-1|TRBD1|TRBJ1-4
CASSSTGATNEKLFF
TGCGCCAGCAGCTCTACAGGGGCAACTAATGAAAAACTGTTTTTT
>-|TRBV9|TRBD2|TRBJ2-3
CASSVSSGPSTDTQYF
TGTGCCAGCAGCGTTTCTAGCGGCCCTAGCACAGATACGCAGTATTTT
>-|TRBV18|-|TRBJ2-5
CASSPPPRYGGLWETQYF
TGTGCCAGCTCACCACCGCCGCGATATGGAGGTCTTTGGGAGACCCAGTACTTC
>-|TRBV13|-|TRBJ2-2
CASSFFPGELFF
TGTGCCAGCAGCTTTTTCCCCGGGGAGCTGTTTTTT
>-|TRBV27|TRBD1|TRBJ2-2
CASKGAYTGELFF
TGTGCCAGCAAGGGGGCTTACACCGGGGAGCTGTTTTTT
>-|TRBV4-3|-|TRBJ2-2
CASSLVASNGELFF
TGCGCCAGCAGTCTAGTAGCGTCGAACGGGGAGCTGTTTTTT
>-|TRBV2|-|TRBJ1-2
CASSAPGGSYGYTF
TGTGCCAGCAGTGCACCCGGGGGCAGCTATGGCTACACCTTC
>-|TRBV6-1|-|TRBJ1-5
CASRVDGANNQPQHF
TGTGCCAGCAGGGTGGACGGGGCAAACAATCAGCCCCAGCATTTT
>-|TRBV28|-|TRBJ2-7
CASSLGTGPYEQYF
TGTGCCAGCAGTTTAGGGACGGGGCCCTACGAGCAGTACTTC
>-|TRBV6-6|TRBD1|TRBJ1-5
CASSYSTGWGNQPQHF
TGTGCCAGCAGTTACTCGACAGGGTGGGGCAATCAGCCCCAGCATTTT
>-|TRBV4-1|TRBD1|TRBJ1-3
CASSLETGGYGNTIYF
TGCGCCAGCAGCCTAGAGACAGGGGGTTATGGAAACACCATATATTTT
>-|TRBV5-1|-|TRBJ2-7
CASSQGGGSYEQYF
TGCGCCAGCAGCCAGGGGGGAGGCTCCTACGAGCAGTACTTC
>-|TRBV7-2|-|TRBJ2-5
CASSPAGQGPGGTQYF
TGTGCCAGCAGCCCGGCCGGGCAGGGCCCCGGGGGGACCCAGTACTTC
>-|TRBV28|-|TRBJ2-5
CASSSLSPGTQYF
TGTGCCAGCAGTTCCCTTTCCCCAGGGACCCAGTACTTC
>-|TRBV6-5|-|TRBJ1-1
CASSYYRTLNTEAFF
TGTGCCAGCAGTTACTACAGGACCTTGAACACTGAAGCTTTCTTT
>-|TRBV11-3|TRBD2|TRBJ2-2
CASSFWAGGSGELFF
TGTGCCAGCAGCTTCTGGGCGGGCGGGAGCGGGGAGCTGTTTTTT
>-|TRBV4-3|-|TRBJ1-3
CASSQDPPAYSGNTIYF
TGCGCCAGCAGCCAAGATCCACCGGCATACTCTGGAAACACCATATATTTT
>-|TRBV28|TRBD2|TRBJ2-7
CASIQSASGRFHEQYF
TGTGCCAGCATCCAATCCGCTAGCGGGAGGTTTCACGAGCAGTACTTC
>-|TRBV11-2|-|TRBJ2-3
CASSLVAGTDTQYF
TGTGCCAGCAGCTTAGTCGCGGGCACAGATACGCAGTATTTT
>-|TRBV28|-|TRBJ2-2
CASSFLEGTGGELFF
TGTGCCAGCAGTTTCTTGGAGGGGACGGGCGGGGAGCTGTTTTTT
>-|TRBV27|TRBD2|TRBJ2-1
CASSAPGLAGGEQFF
TGTGCCAGCAGTGCGCCGGGACTAGCGGGAGGTGAGCAGTTCTTC
>-|TRBV7-3|TRBD2|TRBJ2-1
CASSRLAGGSYNEQFF
TGTGCCAGCAGCCGACTAGCGGGAGGCTCCTACAATGAGCAGTTCTTC
>-|TRBV18|TRBD2|TRBJ2-7
CASSPFTGTNPGLTYEQYF
TGTGCCAGCTCCCCCTTTACTGGCACGAATCCGGGACTAACGTACGAGCAGTACTTC